The 6 T cell receptor beta chains below all came from one sample that was sequenced in a study of Ad26.COV2.S vaccination and SARS-CoV-2 variants. Stated treatment: 15 to 20 received Ad26.COV2.S at low or high dose, single or two shots; a few received placebo; per-sample allocation not given. Sampling occurred on day 63 after the first vaccine or placebo injection. Clones were read by immunoSEQ multiplex PCR, and TCRdb kept only the in-frame ones, dropping some. The sample records about 350,000 clones, 88% being singletons. This sample comprised peripheral blood, obtained in a trial of Ad26.COV2.S vaccine versus placebo. These receptors were taken from a person between 18 and 65 years old who received the Ad26.COV2.S COVID-19 vaccine or a placebo.

This clone was counted between two and nine times. V usage is TRBV12-3 or TRBV12-4 and J usage is TRBJ1-4; D gene unclear. The CDR3 length is 11 residues. V was trimmed by 6 bases and J by 6 bases, leaving 5 bases between them. CDR3 bases: TGTGCCAGCAGCGACTATGAAAAACTGTTTTTT. This gives the protein CASSDYEKLFF.

The chain couples TRBV28 to TRBJ2-2, with D tentatively TRBD1 (6 bases). CDR3 size: 12 residues. CDR1 MDHEN and CDR2 SYDVKM come from the germline V gene. V dropped 4 bases and J dropped 7 bases, with 7 bases sitting between them. The CDR3 here is CASSWGLGELFF. As DNA, the CDR3 is TGTGCCAGCAGTTGGGGGCTCGGGGAGCTGTTTTTT.

This chain links TRBV7-9 with TRBJ1-1; a possible D gene is TRBD1 (5 bases). The V end lost 3 bases, the J end lost 4 bases, and 15 bases lay between the germline ends. The length of the CDR3 is 15 residues. Germline V gene sequence: CDR1 SEHNR, CDR2 FQNEAQ (reference sequence). The DNA of the CDR3 is TGTGCCAGCAGCTTCAGGGTTTCATCACCCACTGAAGCTTTCTTT. It is translated as CASSFRVSSPTEAFF.

The chain employs TRBV11-2 and TRBJ2-7; 9 nucleotides agree with TRBD1. The J segment lost 0 bases and the V segment lost 5 bases, leaving 5 bases of the junction unmatched. The CDR3 has 15 residues. Germline V gene lookup returns CDR1 SGHAT and CDR2 FQNNGV. DNA of the CDR3: TGTGCCAGCAGCGCCCGGGACAGGGTCTCCTACGAGCAGTACTTC. Amino acids: CASSARDRVSYEQYF.

The V gene is TRBV19, the J gene TRBJ1-5; 7 nucleotides match TRBD1. Germline V gives CDR1 LNHDA, CDR2 SQIVND (reference sequence). V shed 5 bases and J 4 bases; nucleotides not matched to a gene: 8. The length of the CDR3 is 15 residues. CDR3 DNA sequence: TGTGCCAGTAGTCCGACAGGGTCGGCTAATCAGCCCCAGCATTTT. Amino acid sequence: CASSPTGSANQPQHF.

This rearrangement joins TRBV18 to TRBJ1-1, with 9 positions matching TRBD1. The CDR3 runs 15 residues. The germline V gene has CDR1 KGHSH and CDR2 LQKENI. The J segment lost 5 bases and the V segment lost 3 bases, leaving 7 bases of the junction unmatched. DNA of the CDR3: TGTGCCAGCTCACCCCTCGACAGGGGGGGGACTGAAGCTTTCTTT. As protein: CASSPLDRGGTEAFF. Based on the CDR3 plus reference TRBV18 and TRBJ1-1, the full variable domain is NAGVMQNPRHLVRRRGQEARLRCSPMKGHSHVYWYRQLPEEGLKFMVYLQKENIIDESGMPKERFSAEFPKEGPSILRIQQVVRGDSAAYFCASSPLDRGGTEAFFGQGTRLTVV.